The clone carrying this T cell receptor beta chain was detected a few times. Its antigen remains unidentified. The data derive from a study of beta chain features in type 1 diabetes. CDR1 is SEHNR and CDR2 is FQNEAQ in the germline V gene (reference sequence). The CDR3 has 13 amino acids. Trimming removed 2 bases from V and 2 bases from J, with 6 bases in between. Expressed TCRB transcripts got sequenced, as all isolated RNA was reverse transcribed. Sequenced by immunoSEQ multiplex PCR; TCRdb stores in-frame clones only, minus some. Of fewer than 900,000 clones listed, roughly a sixth are singletons. Study results and caveats: Shorter templates might be favored by PCR, and equally so in patients and in controls. There was a moderate but significant shortening of TCRB CDR3s in all four CD4+ subsets of Type 1 diabetes patients.

The clonotype comes from a young woman in good health. The chain carries TRBV7-9 and TRBJ1-1; D gene ambiguous. Sequencing was carried out using naive CD4+ T cells from blood. The CDR3 reads CASSLLANTEAFF. The CDR3 DNA is TGTGCCAGCAGCTTACTGGCTAACACTGAAGCTTTCTTT.